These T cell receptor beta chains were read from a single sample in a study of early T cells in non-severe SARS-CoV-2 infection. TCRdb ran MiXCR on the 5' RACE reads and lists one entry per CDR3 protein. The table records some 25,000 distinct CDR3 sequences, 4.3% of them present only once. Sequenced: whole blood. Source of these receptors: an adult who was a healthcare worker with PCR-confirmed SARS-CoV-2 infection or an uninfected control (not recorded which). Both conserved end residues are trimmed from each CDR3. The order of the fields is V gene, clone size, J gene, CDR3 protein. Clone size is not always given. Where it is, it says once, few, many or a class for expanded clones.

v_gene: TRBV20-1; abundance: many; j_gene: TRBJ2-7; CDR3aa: SARATGAVSSGVSYEQY
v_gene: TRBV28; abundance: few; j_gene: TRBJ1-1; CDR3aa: ASRPPRGEAF
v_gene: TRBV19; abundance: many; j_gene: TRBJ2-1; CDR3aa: ASRGGAEIHNEQF
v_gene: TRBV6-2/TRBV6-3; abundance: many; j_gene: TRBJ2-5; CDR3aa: ASRASGGRRRETQY
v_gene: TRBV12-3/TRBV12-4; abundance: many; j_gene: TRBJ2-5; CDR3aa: ASSPGGQGQETQY
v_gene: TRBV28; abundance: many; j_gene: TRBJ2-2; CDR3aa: ASRTGGSGELF
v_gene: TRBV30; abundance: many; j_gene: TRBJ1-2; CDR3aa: AWSPGKRTNYGYT
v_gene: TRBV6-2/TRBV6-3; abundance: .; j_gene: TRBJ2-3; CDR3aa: ASILSASGGADTQY
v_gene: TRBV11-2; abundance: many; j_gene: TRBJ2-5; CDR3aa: ASSQGGFQETQY
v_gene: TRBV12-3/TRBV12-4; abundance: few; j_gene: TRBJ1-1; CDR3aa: ASSPREATEAF
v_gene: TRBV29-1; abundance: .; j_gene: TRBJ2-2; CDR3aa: SVAGGIGELF
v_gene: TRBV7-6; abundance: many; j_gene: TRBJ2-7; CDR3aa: ASSLGNSYEQY
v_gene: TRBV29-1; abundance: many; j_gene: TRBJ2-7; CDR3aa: SARRVKLGIPPYEQY
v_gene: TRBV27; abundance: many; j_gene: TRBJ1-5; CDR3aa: ASSPMIGAPSNQPQH
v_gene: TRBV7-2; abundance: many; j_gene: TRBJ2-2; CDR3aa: ASSFTSTGELF
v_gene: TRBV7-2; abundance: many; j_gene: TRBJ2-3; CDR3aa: ASSLGGRVADTQY
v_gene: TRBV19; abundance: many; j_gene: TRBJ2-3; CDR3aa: ASSVTIADTQY
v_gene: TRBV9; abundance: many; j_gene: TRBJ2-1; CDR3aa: ASSALAGEYNEQF
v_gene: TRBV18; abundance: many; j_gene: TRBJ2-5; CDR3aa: ASSQQETQY
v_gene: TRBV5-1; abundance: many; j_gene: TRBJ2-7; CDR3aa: ASSLGARTPIEQY
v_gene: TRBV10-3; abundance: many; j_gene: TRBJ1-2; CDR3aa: AISEGTSNYNGYT
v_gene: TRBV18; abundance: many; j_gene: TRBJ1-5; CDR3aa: ASSLGNSNQPQH
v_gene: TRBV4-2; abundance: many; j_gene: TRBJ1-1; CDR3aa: ASSQRQGVDTEAF
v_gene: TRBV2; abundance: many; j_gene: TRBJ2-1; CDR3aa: ASEQDYNEQF
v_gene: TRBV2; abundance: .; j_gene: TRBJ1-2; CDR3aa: ASSRDSMDGYT
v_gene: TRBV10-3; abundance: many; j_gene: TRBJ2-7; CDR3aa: AISEDGEQY
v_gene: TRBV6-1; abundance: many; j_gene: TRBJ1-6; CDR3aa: ASKDRASYNSPLH
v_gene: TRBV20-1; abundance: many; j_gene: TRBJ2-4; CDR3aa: SARRRGGGLAKNIQY
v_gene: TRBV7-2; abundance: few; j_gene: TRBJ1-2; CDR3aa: ASSLVGGQDGYT
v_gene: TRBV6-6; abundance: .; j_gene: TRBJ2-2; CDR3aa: ASSSSQGEGELF
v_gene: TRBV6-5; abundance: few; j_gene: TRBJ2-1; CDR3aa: ASRTTFGGYNEQF
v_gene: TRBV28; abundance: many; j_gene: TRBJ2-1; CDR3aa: ASTLRGFGYNEQF